Each of the 7 T cell receptor beta chains below was sequenced from the same sample in a study of shared clonotypes between healthy human individuals. The protocol was immunoSEQ multiplex PCR, while the TCRdb copy is restricted to in-frame clones and leaves out a portion. This table has around 350,000 clones, 73% appearing once. Sequenced: memory CD4+ T cells sorted from blood. Subset: CD45RA-negative fraction. The receptor set was obtained from a man aged 30 to 39 in good health.

The chain recombines TRBV6-6 with TRBJ2-5; possibly TRBD1 for D (6 bases). V shed 7 bases and J shed 1 base, with 16 bases lying between them. Looked up from germline, CDR1 is MNHNY and CDR2 is SVGAGI (reference sequence). This CDR3 spans 15 amino acids. This chain's CDR3 is CASKETGILQETQYF. The CDR3 DNA sequence: TGTGCCAGCAAAGAAACAGGGATTCTCCAAGAGACCCAGTACTTC.

The genes are TRBV30 and TRBJ1-1, with D unclear. The V end lost 5 bases, the J end lost 1 base, and 14 bases lay between the germline ends. Germline V CDR1 and CDR2: GTSNPN, SVGIG (reference sequence). The CDR3 is 14 residues long. The CDR3 bases are TGTGCCTGGTCGACGAAGTCAGGGAACACTGAAGCTTTCTTT. Amino acids: CAWSTKSGNTEAFF.

This clone was seen just once. V gene TRBV2 combines with J gene TRBJ2-7; 7 positions agree with TRBD2. The V gene end was trimmed by 3 bases and the J gene end by 7 bases; junction bases not matched to a gene: 6. This CDR3 contains 13 residues. Per germline, CDR1 SNHLY and CDR2 FYNNEI. CDR3 residues: CASSDRLAREQYF. Here the CDR3 DNA reads TGTGCCAGCAGTGACAGACTAGCTCGGGAGCAGTACTTC.

V is TRBV7-9 and J is TRBJ2-7, with D unclear. V gave up 4 bases and J gave up 5 bases, with 15 bases separating them. Germline V gene sequence: CDR1 SEHNR, CDR2 FQNEAQ (reference sequence). CDR3 size: 14 residues. DNA for the CDR3: TGTGCCAGCAGCTCCTTGGGTACGGTCAACGAGCAGTACTTC. The encoded protein is CASSSLGTVNEQYF.

This clone was counted once. The chain uses TRBV7-9 and TRBJ2-1; 9 positions agree with TRBD2. Germline CDR1 reads SEHNR; CDR2 reads FQNEAQ (reference sequence). The ends lost 5 bases at V and 9 bases at J; junction bases unmatched: 8. There are 14 residues in the CDR3. CDR3 in DNA: TGTGCCAGCAGCGTTGTGGGGACTAGCCGTGAGCAGTTCTTC. It yields the protein CASSVVGTSREQFF.

The V gene is TRBV2, the J gene TRBJ2-3; possible D gene TRBD1, 6 bases. Per the germline V gene, CDR1 is SNHLY and CDR2 is FYNNEI. The CDR3 extends over 16 amino acids. V lost 5 bases and J lost 1, with 16 bases in between. The DNA for the CDR3 is TGTGCCAGCAGTCCCGGGACAAGTGGGGGCACAGATACGCAGTATTTT. It yields the protein CASSPGTSGGTDTQYF. The whole variable domain, filled in from reference TRBV2 and TRBJ2-3, reads EPEVTQTPSHQVTQMGQEVILRCVPISNHLYFYWYRQILGQKVEFLVSFYNNEISEKSEIFDDQFSVERPDGSNFTLKIRSTKLEDSAMYFCASSPGTSGGTDTQYFGPGTRLTVL.

J is TRBJ1-2 and V is TRBV7-9, with D hard to call. The V end lost 1 base, the J end lost 6 bases, and 6 bases lay between the germline ends. Germline V CDR1 and CDR2: SEHNR, FQNEAQ (reference sequence). CDR3 length equals 12 residues. The CDR3 region is CASSLEVDGYTF. The CDR3, as DNA: TGTGCCAGCAGCTTAGAGGTAGATGGCTACACCTTC.